This note documents a single T cell receptor (beta chain) sequence. The record originates from a study of technical replicates of blood from several donors. CDR1 is SGHDT and CDR2 is YYEEEE in the germline V gene. J gave up 7 bases and V 4 bases, and 9 bases lay outside the gene matches. This CDR3 is built from 15 residues. TCRdb keeps only in-frame clones here, not all; method: immunoSEQ multiplex PCR. The sample records over 50,000 clones, about 92% being singletons. Material for sequencing was PBMCs. The origin of this receptor is a human donor in good health. Some clones in this sample may be carry-over from other donors' samples. V usage is TRBV5-6 and J usage is TRBJ2-7; TRBD1 matches 12 bases. The CDR3 is CASSLPGTGGGEQYF. In nucleotides, the CDR3 is TGTGCCAGCAGCCTACCCGGGACAGGGGGCGGGGAGCAGTACTTC.